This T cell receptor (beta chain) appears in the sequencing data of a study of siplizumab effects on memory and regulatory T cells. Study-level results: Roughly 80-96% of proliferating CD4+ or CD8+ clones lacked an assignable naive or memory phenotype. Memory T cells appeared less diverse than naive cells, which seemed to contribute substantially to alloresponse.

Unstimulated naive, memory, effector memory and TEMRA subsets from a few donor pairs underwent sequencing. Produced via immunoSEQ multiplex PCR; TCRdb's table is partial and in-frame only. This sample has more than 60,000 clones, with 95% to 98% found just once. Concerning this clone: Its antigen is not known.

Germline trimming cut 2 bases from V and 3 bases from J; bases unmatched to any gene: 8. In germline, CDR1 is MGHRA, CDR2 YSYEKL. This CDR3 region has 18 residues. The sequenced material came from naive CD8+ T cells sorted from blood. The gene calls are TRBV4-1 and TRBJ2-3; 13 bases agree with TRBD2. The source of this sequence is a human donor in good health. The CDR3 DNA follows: TGCGCCAGCAGCCAACGACTAGCGGGGGGCCTTGCGACAGATACGCAGTATTTT. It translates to CASSQRLAGGLATDTQYF.